The 14 T cell receptor beta chains below all came from one sample that was sequenced in a study of blood T cells in healthy people across ages. Sample-barcoded 5' priming and a J-beta primer mix drove a second PCR of about 6 to 12 cycles. TCRdb re-called the 5' RACE reads through MiXCR, storing one row per CDR3 protein. The sample includes about 730,000 distinct CDR3 sequences, around 40% seen only once; the top ten take less than 25%. The sequenced material came from blood. The receptors originated from a woman aged 55-69 years in good health.

The gene calls are TRBV29-1 and TRBJ1-2; D not resolved. CDR3 length equals 10 residues. Trimming cost V 5 bases and J 7 bases, with 8 bases left between them. Germline values: CDR1 SQVTM, CDR2 ANQGSEA. This CDR3 is CSVRLAGYTF. In DNA form, the CDR3 reads TGCAGCGTTAGACTTGCTGGCTACACCTTC.

This clonotype was seen a handful of times. The chain is built from TRBV7-2 and TRBJ2-7; TRBD2 agrees at 13 bases. The better agreement between TRBJ2-5 and the DNA end casts doubt on the J call. The V gene's germline CDR1 is SGHTA and CDR2 FQGNSA. This CDR3 spans 18 amino acids. CDR3 in amino acids: CASSLAGTSGTFRQTQYF. The CDR3 nucleotides are TGTGCCAGCAGCTTAGCGGGGACTAGCGGGACGTTCCGCCAGACCCAGTACTTC.

The genes are TRBV7-2 and TRBJ1-4; no definite D call. This CDR3 spans 15 amino acids. Trimming shortened V by 1 base and J by 7 bases, and 13 bases separated the two germline ends. The V gene's germline CDR1 is SGHTA and CDR2 FQGNSA. DNA of the CDR3: TGTGCCAGCAGCTTAGTGGGGTCCTGGGGTGAAAAACTGTTTTTT. This sequence encodes CASSLVGSWGEKLFF.

This clonotype was picked up a small number of times. The rearrangement links TRBV5-5 to TRBJ2-3; the D is unclear. V was trimmed by 4 bases and J by 3 bases, leaving 15 bases between them. The V gene's germline CDR1 is SGHKS and CDR2 YYEKEE (reference sequence). This CDR3 has 15 amino acids. CDR3 bases: TGTGCCAGCAGCCAATCTAGAGGCTTGACAGATACGCAGTATTTT. Protein product: CASSQSRGLTDTQYF.

This clonotype was seen once. The gene calls are TRBV20-1 and TRBJ2-3; possibly TRBD1 or TRBD2 for D (5 bases each). The CDR3 covers 14 residues. V lost 4 bases and J 3 bases, leaving 14 bases between the germline ends. CDR1 DFQATT and CDR2 SNEGSKA come from the germline V gene (reference sequence). The CDR3 sequence: CSATAGAKTDTQYF. In DNA form, the CDR3 reads TGCAGTGCTACAGCCGGGGCCAAAACAGATACGCAGTATTTT.

The chain employs TRBV7-9 and TRBJ2-1; 10 bases are shared with TRBD2. From germline, CDR1 is SEHNR and CDR2 FQNEAQ (reference sequence). With V trimmed by 7 bases and J by 5 bases, 11 bases remained unmatched. CDR3 length: 16 residues. The CDR3 is CASTLKRTSGNNEQFF. The CDR3, as DNA: TGTGCCAGCACCCTGAAACGGACTAGCGGTAACAATGAGCAGTTCTTC.

This clonotype has a count of ten or more. The chain carries TRBV29-1 and TRBJ2-6; D is unclear. Germline assignment: CDR1 SQVTM and CDR2 ANQGSEA. Trimming left V 3 bases short and J 2 bases short, with 8 bases between. The CDR3 is 14 residues long. For the CDR3, the DNA is TGCAGCGTTGAGAGAGCAACTGGGGCCAACGTCCTGACTTTC. Protein: CSVERATGANVLTF.

This clonotype was found a few times. The V gene is TRBV11-2, the J gene TRBJ2-3; 8 nucleotides agree with TRBD1. This CDR3 has 17 amino acids. Per germline, CDR1 SGHAT and CDR2 FQNNGV. Trimming at V came to 2 bases and at J to 1 base, leaving 8 bases not matched to a gene. The CDR3 DNA reads TGTGCCAGCAGCTTACTACAGGGGGTACCCGGCACAGATACGCAGTATTTT. Translation: CASSLLQGVPGTDTQYF.

This rearrangement joins TRBV4-3 to TRBJ2-5; D is undetermined. This CDR3 spans 16 amino acids. Trimming removed 1 base from V and 0 bases from J, with 12 bases in between. CDR1 and CDR2 from the germline V gene are LGHNA and YSLEER. The CDR3 reads CASSQAYATYQETQYF. Here the CDR3 DNA reads TGCGCCAGCAGCCAAGCTTACGCGACCTACCAAGAGACCCAGTACTTC.

On this clonotype itself: This may arise from a read error, as a much more abundant clone is one base away. This chain joins TRBV5-1 and TRBJ2-5; D is possibly TRBD1 (5 bases). The CDR3 length is 14 residues. Germline V gene lookup returns CDR1 SGHRS and CDR2 YFSETQ. V lost 4 bases and J lost 11, with 21 bases in between. The CDR3, as DNA: TGCGCCAGCAGCGAGGACACCGTCTTCAATGAGCAGTACTTC. Its protein is CASSEDTVFNEQYF.

Only a few counts were recorded for this clonotype. DNA for the CDR3: TGTGCCAGCAGTGTCCTCCAGGGGGGCCAAGAGACCCAGTACTTC. It encodes CASSVLQGGQETQYF. The genes are TRBV6-1 and TRBJ2-5, with D possibly being TRBD1 (7 bases). The CDR3 covers 15 residues. Germline-derived CDR1 and CDR2 are MNHNS and SASEGT. Trimming removed 4 bases at V and 1 base at J, with 13 bases between.

This clonotype showed up just a few times. The chain recombines TRBV9 with TRBJ2-5; D may be TRBD2 (6 bases). Germline loops: CDR1 SGDLS, CDR2 YYNGEE. The CDR3 extends over 16 amino acids. V was trimmed by 0 bases and J by 4 bases, leaving 16 bases between them. The CDR3 reads CASSVGGRDFGETQYF. The CDR3 DNA sequence: TGTGCCAGCAGCGTAGGGGGTAGGGACTTTGGAGAGACCCAGTACTTC.

DNA of the CDR3: TGTGCCAGCAGTGACTCGAGAACAGGGGGCACAGATACGCAGTATTTT. Its translation is CASSDSRTGGTDTQYF. This chain links TRBV6-4 with TRBJ2-3; 7 nucleotides align to TRBD1. Germline V gene sequence: CDR1 MRHNA, CDR2 SNTAGT. This CDR3 is 16 amino acids long. The trim removed 0 bases at V and 1 base at J, leaving 4 bases unmatched.

As for this clonotype: The junction differs from germline at one of its ends, possibly a read error. The CDR3 region is CASSALPGLAYNEQFF. The CDR3 bases are TGTGCCAGCAGTGCCCTTCCGGGACTAGCTTACAATGAACAGTTCTTC. V usage is TRBV9 and J usage is TRBJ2-1; 9 positions agree with TRBD2. Germline lookup yields CDR1 SGDLS and CDR2 YYNGEE. The CDR3 covers 16 residues.